These T cell receptor beta chains were read from a single sample in a study of control samples from healthy donors and cancer patients. TCRdb's table, derived via immunoSEQ multiplex PCR, lists solely in-frame clones and lacks some. The table lists roughly 100,000 clones, 80% to 90% of them singletons. Sequenced material: PBMCs. These receptors were obtained from a man aged 55 to 70 with lung cancer. CDR3s include the opening cysteine and the closing phenylalanine or tryptophan. Each record gives: clone size, CDR3 length, J gene, D gene, V gene, CDR3 protein, CDR3 DNA. D genes are given only for firm matches. A clone size is listed for some rows: how often the clone was seen (once, few, many), or a class if it is expanded.

NA | 16 | TRBJ1-5 | TRBD1 | TRBV4-1 | CASSQLPGQGNQPQHF | TGCGCCAGCAGCCAACTCCCGGGACAGGGCAATCAGCCCCAGCATTTT
NA | 14 | TRBJ2-1 | NA | TRBV5-4 | CASSSPGSYNEQFF | TGTGCCAGCAGTTCTCCTGGCTCCTACAATGAGCAGTTCTTC
once | 15 | TRBJ1-5 | NA | TRBV2 | CASSEGGYSNQPQHF | TGTGCCAGCAGTGAAGGAGGATATAGCAATCAGCCCCAGCATTTT
NA | 10 | TRBJ2-2 | NA | TRBV27 | CASRSGELFF | TGTGCCAGCAGGTCCGGGGAGCTGTTTTTT
NA | 14 | TRBJ1-1 | NA | TRBV7-8 | CASSPLDGNTEAFF | TGTGCCAGCAGTCCTTTAGACGGGAACACTGAAGCTTTCTTT
NA | 13 | TRBJ2-5 | NA | TRBV7-3 | CASSGDGAETQYF | TGTGCCAGCAGCGGGGACGGAGCAGAGACCCAGTACTTC
once | 14 | TRBJ2-2 | TRBD2 | TRBV7-8 | CASSGTINTGELFF | TGTGCCAGCAGCGGGACTATTAACACCGGGGAGCTGTTTTTT
NA | 15 | TRBJ1-5 | TRBD1 | TRBV3-1/TRBV3-2 | CASSPRDRDNQPQHF | TGTGCCAGCAGCCCCCGTGACAGGGACAATCAGCCCCAGCATTTT
NA | 18 | TRBJ2-6 | NA | TRBV25-1 | CASSERSGKPSGANVLTF | TGTGCCAGCAGTGAAAGGTCAGGCAAACCTTCTGGGGCCAACGTCCTGACTTTC
few | 12 | TRBJ2-1 | NA | TRBV7-3 | CASSAYGVEQFF | TGTGCCAGCAGCGCATACGGGGTTGAGCAGTTCTTC
NA | 13 | TRBJ1-4 | NA | TRBV19 | CASSTTVSEKLFF | TGTGCCAGTAGTACGACAGTGAGTGAAAAACTGTTTTTT
NA | 13 | TRBJ1-3 | NA | TRBV27 | CASRGHSGNTIYF | TGTGCCAGCAGGGGACACTCTGGAAACACCATATATTTT
NA | 16 | TRBJ1-1 | NA | TRBV6-2/TRBV6-3 | CASTPLYAGLNTEAFF | TGTGCCAGCACCCCCTTATATGCCGGATTGAACACTGAAGCTTTCTTT
NA | 15 | TRBJ1-1 | NA | TRBV23-1 | CASTIGAMWNTEAFF | TGCGCCAGCACCATTGGGGCTATGTGGAACACTGAAGCTTTCTTT
NA | 15 | TRBJ2-4 | NA | TRBV4-2 | CASSQEGVAKNIQYF | TGTGCCAGCAGCCAAGAGGGGGTAGCCAAAAACATTCAGTACTTC
once | 15 | TRBJ1-5 | NA | TRBV19 | CASSIRAEPIQPQHF | TGTGCCAGTAGTATTCGGGCAGAGCCTATCCAGCCCCAGCATTTT
NA | 15 | TRBJ2-2 | NA | TRBV9 | CASSVGEGRTGELFF | TGTGCCAGCAGCGTAGGCGAAGGGAGGACCGGGGAGCTGTTTTTT
NA | 15 | TRBJ2-3 | TRBD2 | TRBV27 | CASSSGGRSTDTQYF | TGTGCCAGCAGCAGCGGGGGCCGCAGCACAGATACGCAGTATTTT
NA | 17 | TRBJ1-1 | NA | TRBV5-5 | CASSSDRPPRMNTEAFF | TGTGCCAGCAGCTCGGACCGCCCCCCGCGCATGAACACTGAAGCTTTCTTT
NA | 15 | TRBJ2-2 | NA | TRBV6-1 | CASSERGGNTGELFF | TGTGCCAGCAGTGAAAGGGGGGGAAACACCGGGGAGCTGTTTTTT
NA | 14 | TRBJ1-1 | TRBD1 | TRBV9 | CASSEDRGHTEAFF | TGTGCCAGCAGCGAAGACAGGGGGCACACTGAAGCTTTCTTT
NA | 15 | TRBJ2-2 | TRBD2 | TRBV9 | CASSRRTSNTGELFF | TGTGCCAGCAGCCGTCGGACTAGCAACACCGGGGAGCTGTTTTTT
NA | 17 | TRBJ1-1 | TRBD1 | TRBV5-1 | CASSLPFLGGANTEAFF | TGCGCCAGCAGCCTCCCATTTCTAGGGGGCGCCAACACTGAAGCTTTCTTT
NA | 15 | TRBJ1-5 | NA | TRBV30 | CAWSGGVVPNQPQHF | TGTGCCTGGAGTGGGGGGGTGGTTCCAAATCAGCCCCAGCATTTT
many | 15 | TRBJ1-5 | NA | TRBV10-2 | CASSESGGTNQPQHF | TGCGCCAGCAGTGAGTCCGGGGGAACGAATCAGCCCCAGCATTTT
NA | 21 | TRBJ2-6 | NA | TRBV7-3 | CASSPPPGAGSFGTGANVLTF | TGTGCCAGCAGCCCCCCCCCGGGGGCAGGCAGTTTTGGCACTGGGGCCAACGTCCTGACTTTC
once | 11 | TRBJ2-3 | NA | TRBV12-3/TRBV12-4 | CASSLGYTQYF | TGTGCCAGCAGTCTGGGGTATACGCAGTATTTT